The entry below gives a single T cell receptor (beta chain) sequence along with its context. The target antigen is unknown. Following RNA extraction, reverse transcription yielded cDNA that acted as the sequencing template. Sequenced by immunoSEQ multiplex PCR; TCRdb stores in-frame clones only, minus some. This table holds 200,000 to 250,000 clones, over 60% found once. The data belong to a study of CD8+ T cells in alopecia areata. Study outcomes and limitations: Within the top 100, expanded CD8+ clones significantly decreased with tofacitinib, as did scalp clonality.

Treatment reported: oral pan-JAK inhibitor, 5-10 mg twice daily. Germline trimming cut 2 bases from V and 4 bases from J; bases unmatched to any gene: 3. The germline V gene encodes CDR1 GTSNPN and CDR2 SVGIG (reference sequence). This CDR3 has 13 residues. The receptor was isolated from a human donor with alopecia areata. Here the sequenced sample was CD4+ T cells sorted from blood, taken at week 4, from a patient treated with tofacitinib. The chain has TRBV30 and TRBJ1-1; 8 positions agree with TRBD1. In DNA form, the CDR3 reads TGTGCCTGGAGTACCCAGGGGGCCACTGAAGCTTTCTTT. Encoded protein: CAWSTQGATEAFF.